This entry describes one TCR beta chain. This entry comes from a study of blood T cell repertoires in COVID-19. Trimming shortened V by 6 bases and J by 8 bases, and 7 bases separated the two germline ends. There are 10 residues in the CDR3. The germline gives CDR1 SNHLY, CDR2 FYNNEI. Sequencing was performed with immunoSEQ multiplex PCR; in TCRdb, only in-frame clones are kept and a portion is missing. The profile covers a few hundred thousand clones, with around 82% appearing a single time and about 1.2% taken by the ten largest. This receptor was taken from a woman in her fifties or sixties with acute or convalescent COVID-19. J is TRBJ1-1 and V is TRBV2; possibly TRBD1 for D (5 bases). Input material: peripheral blood. The CDR3 DNA reads as TGTGCCAGCAGAGGGGTCGAAGCTTTCTTT. Residues: CASRGVEAFF.